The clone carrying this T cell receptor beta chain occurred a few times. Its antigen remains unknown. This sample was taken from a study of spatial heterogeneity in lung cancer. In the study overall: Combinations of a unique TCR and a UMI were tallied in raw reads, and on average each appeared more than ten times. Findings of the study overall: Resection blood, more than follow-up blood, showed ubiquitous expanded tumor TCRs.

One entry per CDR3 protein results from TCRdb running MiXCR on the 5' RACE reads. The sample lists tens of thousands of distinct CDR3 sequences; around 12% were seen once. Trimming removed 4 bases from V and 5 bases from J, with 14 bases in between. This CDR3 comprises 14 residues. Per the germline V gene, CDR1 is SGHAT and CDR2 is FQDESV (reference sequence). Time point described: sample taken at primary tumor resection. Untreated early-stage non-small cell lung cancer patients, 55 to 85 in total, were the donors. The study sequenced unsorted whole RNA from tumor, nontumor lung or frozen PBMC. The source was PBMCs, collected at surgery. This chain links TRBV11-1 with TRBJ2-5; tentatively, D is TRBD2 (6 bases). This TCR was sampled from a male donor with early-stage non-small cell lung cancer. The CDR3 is CASSYGGADETQYF. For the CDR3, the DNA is TGTGCCAGCAGCTATGGAGGGGCTGACGAGACCCAGTACTTC.